This T cell receptor (beta chain) came from a study of blood T cell repertoires in COVID-19. Study-wide background: The United States, Italy and Spain supplied acute and convalescent COVID-19 samples. PBMCs, B-cell-depleted T cells, or T cells were the source of the cDNA or gDNA that made up the material.

Original processing notes: Estimates of nucleated cell counts were drawn from the amplification of reference gene primers. Repertoires were generated with immunoSEQ multiplex PCR, while TCRdb's copy carries only in-frame clones and drops some. V, J and clone size were drawn from that table, and D and trimming were deduced from the DNA. The sample lists about 240,000 clones; approximately 86% were seen once. Sequencing input: peripheral blood. This TCR was sampled from a woman between 65 and 79 years old with active or convalescent COVID-19.

The CDR3 here is CASSLGGQGSTEAFF. DNA for the CDR3: TGTGCCAGCAGTTTAGGAGGACAGGGAAGCACTGAAGCTTTCTTT. The chain employs TRBV27 and TRBJ1-1; 8 bases align to TRBD1. The CDR3 runs 15 residues. With 2 bases clipped from V and 4 bases from J, the junction kept 6 bases outside the gene matches. From germline, CDR1 is MNHEY and CDR2 SMNVEV (reference sequence).